Sequencing of this T cell receptor beta chain was carried out in a study of T cells in Graves' hyperthyroidism and ophthalmopathy. Amplification of TCR beta CDR3 regions used RNA as the template. The TCR CDR3 first-round RT-PCR relied on the HTBI primer set. TCRdb passed the multiplex PCR reads through MiXCR, listing each CDR3 protein once. The data contain around 380,000 distinct CDR3 sequences, less than 15% of them seen just once; the ten biggest clones take up 20% to 25%. Uncontrolled infection, other autoimmune disease, pregnancy or lactation excluded patients. Isolation of PBMCs was performed on around 9.4 ml fresh peripheral blood. The CDR3 totals 14 residues. V dropped 5 bases and J dropped 9; count of bases not matched to a gene: 12. There are many counts of this clonotype.

The sequenced sample consisted of blood. The chain couples TRBV12-3 or TRBV12-4 to TRBJ2-5, with 7 nucleotides matching TRBD1. This receptor was taken from a young man with Graves' hyperthyroidism that later progressed to Graves' ophthalmopathy. The CDR3 here is CASSPTQLQGAQYF. The DNA of the CDR3 is TGTGCCAGCAGTCCCACCCAACTTCAGGGGGCCCAGTACTTC.